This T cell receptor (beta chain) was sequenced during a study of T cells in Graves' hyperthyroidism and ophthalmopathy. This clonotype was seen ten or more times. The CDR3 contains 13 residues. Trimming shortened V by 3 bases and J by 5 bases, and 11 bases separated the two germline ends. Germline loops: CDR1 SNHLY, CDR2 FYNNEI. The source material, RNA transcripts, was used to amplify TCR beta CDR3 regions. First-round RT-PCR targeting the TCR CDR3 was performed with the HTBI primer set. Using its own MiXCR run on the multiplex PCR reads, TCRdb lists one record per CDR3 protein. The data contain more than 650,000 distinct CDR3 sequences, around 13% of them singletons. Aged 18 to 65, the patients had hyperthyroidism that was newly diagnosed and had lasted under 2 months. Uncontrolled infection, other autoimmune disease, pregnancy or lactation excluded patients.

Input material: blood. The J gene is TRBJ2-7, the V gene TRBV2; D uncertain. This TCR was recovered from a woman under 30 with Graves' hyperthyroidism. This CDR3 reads CASSERQVNEQYF. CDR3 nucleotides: TGTGCCAGCAGTGAGCGGCAGGTCAACGAGCAGTACTTC.